This T cell receptor (beta chain) was obtained from a study of cytomegalovirus exposure and HLA in healthy donors. Points from the study as a whole: Presence/absence analyses assumed roughly uniform sequencing depth across donors, which may not hold. CMV serostatus was the only recorded immune exposure for donors.

PCR involved 60 Vbeta and 13 Jbeta primers. Sequencing used immunoSEQ multiplex PCR; TCRdb keeps in-frame clones, though not all of them. The table includes about 260,000 clones, around four fifths detected once. With regard to this clone: The antigen is undetermined.

The junction had 3 bases not matched to a gene; V was cut back by 3 bases and J by 4 bases. Germline CDR1 is KGHSH and CDR2 is LQKENI. The CDR3 is 14 amino acids. Sequenced input: PBMCs. V usage is TRBV18 and J usage is TRBJ2-7, with 10 bases lining up with TRBD2. The receptor was isolated from a middle-aged woman in good health and CMV-seropositive. CDR3 in amino acids: CASSPGLAVYEQYF. In DNA, the CDR3 is TGTGCCAGCTCACCTGGACTAGCGGTTTACGAGCAGTACTTC.